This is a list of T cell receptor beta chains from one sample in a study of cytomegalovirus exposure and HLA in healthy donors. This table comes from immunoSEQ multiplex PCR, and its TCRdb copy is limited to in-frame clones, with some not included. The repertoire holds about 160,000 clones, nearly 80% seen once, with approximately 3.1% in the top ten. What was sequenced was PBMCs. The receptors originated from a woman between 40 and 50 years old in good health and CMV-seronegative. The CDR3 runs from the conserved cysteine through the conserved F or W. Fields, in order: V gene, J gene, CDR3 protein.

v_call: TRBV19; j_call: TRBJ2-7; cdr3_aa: CASSLSGALSEQYF
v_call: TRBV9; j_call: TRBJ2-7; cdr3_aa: CASSVAEGAGEQYF
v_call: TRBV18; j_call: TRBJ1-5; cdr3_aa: CASSPAGVVGSNQPQHF
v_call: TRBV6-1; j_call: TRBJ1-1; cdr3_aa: CASSETRGKGNTEAFF
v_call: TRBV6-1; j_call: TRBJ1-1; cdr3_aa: CASSEFGGVNTEAFF
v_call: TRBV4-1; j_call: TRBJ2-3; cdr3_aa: CASSQDRGAGGYAGDTQYF
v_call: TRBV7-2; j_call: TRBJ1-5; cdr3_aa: CASSLAIQGNQPQHF
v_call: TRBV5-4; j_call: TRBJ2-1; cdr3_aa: CASSLQAGGYEQFF
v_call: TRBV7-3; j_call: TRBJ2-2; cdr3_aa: CASRLNTGELFF
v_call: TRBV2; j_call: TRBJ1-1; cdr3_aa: CAVHRGPNTEAFF
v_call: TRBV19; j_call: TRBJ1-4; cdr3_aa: CASSISSGIEKLFF
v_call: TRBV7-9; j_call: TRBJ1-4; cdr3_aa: CASSVRRAGTNEKLFF
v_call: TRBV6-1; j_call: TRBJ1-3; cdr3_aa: CASRQVDRNTIYF
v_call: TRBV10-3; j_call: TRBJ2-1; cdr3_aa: CAISVTGGEGEQFF
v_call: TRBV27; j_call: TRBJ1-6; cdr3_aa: CASSRTPAGGSPLHF